Shown below are 10 T cell receptor beta chains from a single sample sequenced in a study of T-cell reconstitution after alpha-beta-depleted transplantation in children. Using unique molecular identifiers, the investigators prepared the TCRbeta library. TCRdb analysed the PCR reads with MiXCR anew, one entry per CDR3 protein. The sample records approximately 520,000 distinct CDR3 sequences, about an eighth being singletons. Sample: PBMCs, mostly from graft donor cells, taken 180 days after TCRalphabeta/CD19-depleted stem cell transplant. These receptors came from a female patient between 2 and 10 years old who had a stem cell transplant for aplastic anemia, so the T cells may come from the graft donor.

CDR3 sequence (DNA): TGTGCCAGCAGCCGCCCCCTTGGGGGCATAGCTGGGGCGACCCAAGAGACCCAGTACTTC. Protein sequence: CASSRPLGGIAGATQETQYF. This chain uses TRBV3-1 with TRBJ2-5, with D possibly being TRBD1 (6 bases). This CDR3 has 20 amino acids. Germline CDR1 reads LGHDT; CDR2 reads YNNKEL (reference sequence). V was clipped by 4 bases and J by 1 base, with 28 bases between them.

This clonotype was found a few times. This chain connects TRBV7-2 to TRBJ2-1; 8 nucleotides line up with TRBD2. The germline V gene encodes CDR1 SGHTA and CDR2 FQGNSA. J was trimmed by 8 bases and V by 2 bases; bases with no gene match: 8. There are 15 residues in the CDR3. CDR3 nucleotide sequence: TGTGCCAGCAGCTTAATCGGACCGGGAGGGTATGAGCAGTTCTTC. The encoded protein is CASSLIGPGGYEQFF. Full variable domain (outside the CDR3, taken from reference TRBV7-2 and TRBJ2-1): GAGVSQSPSNKVTEKGKDVELRCDPISGHTALYWYRQSLGQGLEFLIYFQGNSAPDKSGLPSDRFSAERTGGSVSTLTIQRTQQEDSAVYLCASSLIGPGGYEQFFGPGTRLTVL.

This clonotype was detected many times. The chain uses TRBV6-6 and TRBJ1-4; D ambiguous. CDR3 length equals 13 residues. The germline V gene has CDR1 MNHNY and CDR2 SVGAGI (reference sequence). The V gene lost 2 bases and the J gene lost 8 bases, with 9 bases spanning the gap. The chain's CDR3 is CASSYRATEKLFF. DNA of the CDR3: TGTGCCAGCAGTTACAGGGCCACGGAAAAACTGTTTTTT.

A few counts support this clonotype. The V call is TRBV9, the J call TRBJ2-7; D possibly corresponds to TRBD1 (6 bases). The CDR3 extends over 14 amino acids. The V gene lost 3 bases and the J gene lost 1 base, with 11 bases spanning the gap. CDR1 is SGDLS and CDR2 is YYNGEE in the germline V gene. CDR3 region: CASSAKDRSYEQYF. CDR3 DNA: TGTGCCAGCAGCGCCAAAGACAGGTCCTACGAGCAGTACTTC.

This chain links TRBV12-3 or TRBV12-4 with TRBJ2-1; no clear D gene. The germline V and J ends were trimmed by 5 bases and 6 bases, with 8 bases remaining between them. CDR3 length: 12 amino acids. CDR3 sequence reads: CASSTSANEQFF. The CDR3 nucleotides are TGTGCCAGCAGTACCTCCGCCAATGAGCAGTTCTTC.

This clonotype was counted only a few times. The V and J genes are TRBV18 and TRBJ1-1; a weak D match, TRBD1 (5 bases). The CDR3 length is 15 residues. Germline CDR1 KGHSH, CDR2 LQKENI. V lost 2 bases and J lost 3, with 13 bases in between. The CDR3 protein is CASSPRPGGDTEAFF. Here the CDR3 DNA reads TGTGCCAGCTCACCAAGGCCCGGGGGAGACACTGAAGCTTTCTTT.

This rearrangement joins TRBV3-1 to TRBJ2-5; no firm D call. V lost 1 base and J 2 bases, leaving 11 bases between the germline ends. Germline loops: CDR1 LGHDT, CDR2 YNNKEL (reference sequence). The CDR3 sequence is 15 residues long. The CDR3 sequence is CASSQVWSVQETQYF. CDR3 nucleotides: TGTGCCAGCAGCCAAGTGTGGAGCGTTCAAGAGACCCAGTACTTC.

Concerning this clonotype: An end of the junction differs from the germline gene, which may be a read error. V and J are TRBV12-3 or TRBV12-4 and TRBJ2-7, with TRBD1 matching over 8 bases. There are 14 residues in the CDR3. In DNA, the CDR3 is TGTGCCAGCAGTTTAGGTCAGGGGGCCTACGAGCAGCACTTC. It specifies CASSLGQGAYEQHF.

This clonotype has only a few counts. The chain couples TRBV20-1 to TRBJ2-1; D is ambiguous. The CDR3 loop spans 15 amino acids. The germline V and J ends were trimmed by 6 bases and 0 bases, with 15 bases remaining between them. Germline lookup yields CDR1 DFQATT and CDR2 SNEGSKA (reference sequence). CDR3 bases: TGCAGTGCCCCCTATCCAGGCAGCTCCTACAATGAGCAGTTCTTC. Residues: CSAPYPGSSYNEQFF.

The CDR3 loop reads CASSLASGTGQYEQYF. The CDR3 DNA reads as TGTGCCAGCAGCTTAGCGAGTGGGACAGGGCAGTACGAGCAGTACTTC. The V call is TRBV7-2, the J call TRBJ2-7, with 9 bases lining up with TRBD1. Germline loops: CDR1 SGHTA, CDR2 FQGNSA. J gave up 4 bases and V 0 bases, and 7 bases lay outside the gene matches. This CDR3 contains 16 residues.